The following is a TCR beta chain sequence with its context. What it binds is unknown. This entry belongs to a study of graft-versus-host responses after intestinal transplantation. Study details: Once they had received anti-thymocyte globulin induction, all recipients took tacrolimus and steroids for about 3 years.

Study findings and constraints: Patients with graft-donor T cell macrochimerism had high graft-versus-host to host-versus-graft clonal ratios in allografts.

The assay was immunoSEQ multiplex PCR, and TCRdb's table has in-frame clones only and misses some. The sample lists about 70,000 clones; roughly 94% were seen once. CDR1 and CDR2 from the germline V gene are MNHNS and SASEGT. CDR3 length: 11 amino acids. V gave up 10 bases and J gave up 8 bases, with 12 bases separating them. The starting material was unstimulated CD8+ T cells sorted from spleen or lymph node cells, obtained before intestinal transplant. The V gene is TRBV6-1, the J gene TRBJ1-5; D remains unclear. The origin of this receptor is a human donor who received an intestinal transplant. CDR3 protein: CATTPGEPQHF. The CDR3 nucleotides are TGTGCCACCACACCCGGGGAGCCCCAGCATTTT.